A selection of T cell receptor beta chains follows, all from one sample in a study of identical twins. TCRdb processed the 5' RACE reads anew with MiXCR; each CDR3 protein has one entry. The table includes hundreds of thousands of distinct CDR3 sequences, less than 10% detected once. The same specimen was also included in a second study, on yellow fever vaccine responses in identical twins.

Sequenced sample: PBMCs. All receptors derive from a woman between 18 and 29 years old in good health. CDR3s include the opening cysteine and the closing phenylalanine or tryptophan. The D gene is left open where the match is weak. Part of the rows lack a size; the others show once, few, many or a class for expanded clones.

V	J	size	D	DNA	CDR3
TRBV29-1	TRBJ2-2	many	NA	TGCAGCGTTGTTGGACGAACCGGAGACACCGGGGAGCTGTTTTTT	CSVVGRTGDTGELFF
TRBV12-3/TRBV12-4	TRBJ2-7	few	NA	TGTGCCAGCAGAACCGGGACGGCGAGCTCCTACGAGCAGTACTTC	CASRTGTASSYEQYF
TRBV27	TRBJ1-2	few	NA	TGTGCCAGCAGTAAGCCGGCGGGGTCCTACACCTTC	CASSKPAGSYTF
TRBV11-1	TRBJ2-3	few	NA	TGTGCCAGCAGCTTGTCAGGTTCGCGCACAGATACGCAGTATTTT	CASSLSGSRTDTQYF
TRBV5-6	TRBJ2-7	NA	NA	TGTGCCAGCAGCTCTGGGGGGGCCATCCACGAGCAGTACTTC	CASSSGGAIHEQYF
TRBV10-3	TRBJ2-2	NA	TRBD2	TGTGCCATCAGCGGACTAGCGGGGAGCACCGGGGAGCTGTTTTTT	CAISGLAGSTGELFF
TRBV11-1	TRBJ2-4	many	NA	TGTGCCAGCAGCTTAGAAGTGACTTCGGCTCCAGTAGCCAAAAACATTCAGTACTTC	CASSLEVTSAPVAKNIQYF
TRBV20-1	TRBJ2-7	few	NA	TGCAGTGCCCCGAGGGTACCGGCGTTGGAGTACGAGCAGTACTTC	CSAPRVPALEYEQYF
TRBV7-2	TRBJ2-3	NA	TRBD2	TGTGCCAGCAACCCTTTGGGAGGGCGGACAGATACGCAGTATTTT	CASNPLGGRTDTQYF
TRBV5-1	TRBJ2-3	many	NA	TGCGCCAGCAGCTTGGTCCCAGCGAGTTCCACAGATACGCAGTATTTT	CASSLVPASSTDTQYF
TRBV29-1	TRBJ2-1	few	NA	TGCAGCGTTGTTTTTGCAAATGAGCAGTTCTTC	CSVVFANEQFF
TRBV20-1	TRBJ2-3	few	TRBD2	TGCAGTGCTGCCTCCGGGACTAGCGGGGGGGATACGCAGTATTTT	CSAASGTSGGDTQYF
TRBV27	TRBJ1-1	NA	NA	TGTGCCAGCAGCCCCCTCCCCAAGATGAACACTGAAGCTTTCTTT	CASSPLPKMNTEAFF
TRBV12-3/TRBV12-4	TRBJ2-4	many	NA	TGTGCCAGCAGTTTAACAAATAACATTCAGTACTTC	CASSLTNNIQYF
TRBV5-1	TRBJ2-1	few	TRBD1	TGCGCCAGCAGCTTGATTTTTTCAGGACAGGGAGTTAGTAATGAGCAGTTCTTC	CASSLIFSGQGVSNEQFF
TRBV6-1	TRBJ2-1	NA	TRBD2	TGTGCCAGCAGTCCCAGGACTAGCGGGAGCGATGAGCAGTTCTTC	CASSPRTSGSDEQFF
TRBV5-1	TRBJ2-4	few	TRBD1	TGCGCCAGCAGCTACTCCGGTGGGCAGGGGGACATTCAGTACTTC	CASSYSGGQGDIQYF
TRBV28	TRBJ2-1	many	NA	TGTGCCAGCAGTACACGTCCATACAATGAGCAGTTCTTC	CASSTRPYNEQFF
TRBV6-2/TRBV6-3	TRBJ2-5	few	NA	TGTGCCAGCAGTTACCCGACAGTGATCTGGGGGACCCAGTACTTC	CASSYPTVIWGTQYF
TRBV2	TRBJ2-7	few	NA	TGTGCCAGCAGAGTCCGGGCTCTCGGCTCCTACGAGCAGTACTTC	CASRVRALGSYEQYF
TRBV4-3	TRBJ2-7	few	NA	TGCGCCAGCAGCCAAGATAACGCCCCAGGGACCTACGAGCAGTACTTC	CASSQDNAPGTYEQYF
TRBV9	TRBJ1-1	NA	TRBD1	TGTGCCAGCAGCGTTGGCGGGACAGGGAAAACTGAAGCTTTCTTT	CASSVGGTGKTEAFF
TRBV5-5	TRBJ2-1	NA	TRBD2	TGTGCCAGCAGCTTTAGCGGGAACTCCTACAATGAGCAGTTCTTC	CASSFSGNSYNEQFF
TRBV5-1	TRBJ2-5	NA	NA	TGCGCCAGCAGCTTGGGATGGACAGTGGAAGAGACCCAGTACTTC	CASSLGWTVEETQYF
TRBV2	TRBJ2-5	few	NA	TGTGCCACCATGGGGCGGCAAGAGACCCAGTACTTC	CATMGRQETQYF
TRBV20-1	TRBJ2-3	NA	NA	TGCAGTGCTAGAGGAGGAGGGGGTATCACAGATACGCAGTATTTT	CSARGGGGITDTQYF
TRBV5-1	TRBJ2-3	NA	TRBD2	TGCGCCAGCAGCTTGGACGAAGCGGGGGGAAGCACAGATACGCAGTATTTT	CASSLDEAGGSTDTQYF
TRBV6-5	TRBJ2-7	NA	NA	TGTGCCAGCAGTTACTCTAGAGAAAACTACGGGCAGTACTTC	CASSYSRENYGQYF
TRBV4-1	TRBJ2-5	few	NA	TGCGCCAGCAGCGGGATGGCGGCTAGGCTCCGAGAGACCCAGTACTTC	CASSGMAARLRETQYF
TRBV24-1	TRBJ2-1	many	TRBD1	TGTGCCACCAGTGATCCCGGGACAGGGTGGGCCAATGAGCAGTTCTTC	CATSDPGTGWANEQFF
TRBV27	TRBJ2-2	few	TRBD1	TGTGCCAGCAGGACAGGGGGCAAGGTCACCGGGGAGCTGTTTTTT	CASRTGGKVTGELFF
TRBV5-1	TRBJ2-5	NA	NA	TGCGCCAGCAGCTTCGGCGGGCAGAAGGAGACCCAGTACTTC	CASSFGGQKETQYF
TRBV6-5	TRBJ2-7	few	TRBD2	TGTGCCAGCAGCTATTCTAGGGTGACTAGCGGAAGGGTCTCCTACGAGCAGTACTTC	CASSYSRVTSGRVSYEQYF
TRBV6-6	TRBJ1-1	many	NA	TGTGCCAGCAGTGTAGGGGGGGGGGCTTTCTTT	CASSVGGGAFF
TRBV18	TRBJ2-5	once	NA	TGTGCCAGCTCACCAGGCGATGAGACCCAGTACTTC	CASSPGDETQYF
TRBV27	TRBJ2-1	NA	TRBD2	TGTGCCAGCAGGGAGGGACTAGAGTACAATGAGCAGTTCTTC	CASREGLEYNEQFF
TRBV20-1	TRBJ2-7	NA	TRBD1	TGCAGTGCAAAACGGGACAGGGGGTTGTACGAGCAGTACTTC	CSAKRDRGLYEQYF
TRBV30	TRBJ2-7	NA	NA	TGTGCCTGGAGCCGACCGGAGTACGAGCAGTACTTC	CAWSRPEYEQYF
TRBV3-1	TRBJ2-3	NA	NA	TGTGCCAGCAGCCCAGACCCGCCTTTACCTGCCGAGGATACGCAGTATTTT	CASSPDPPLPAEDTQYF
TRBV12-3/TRBV12-4	TRBJ1-4	many	NA	TGTGCCAGCAGTCCAGACTCCGGGAAACTGTTTTTT	CASSPDSGKLFF
TRBV7-9	TRBJ2-7	few	NA	TGTGCCAGCAGCTCACTTAGCGGCTCCTACGAGCAGTACTTC	CASSSLSGSYEQYF
TRBV29-1	TRBJ2-1	many	TRBD1	TGCAGCGCCGGGGACAGGGCCCCCAGCAATGAGCAGTTCTTC	CSAGDRAPSNEQFF
TRBV27	TRBJ2-7	NA	NA	TGTGCCAGCAGTCCCCGAGGGGGGCTAGCGTCGGGCGAGCAGTACTTC	CASSPRGGLASGEQYF
TRBV7-9	TRBJ1-1	NA	NA	TGTGCCAGCAGCTTAGAAATTATGGCGGGGAACACTGAAGCTTTCTTT	CASSLEIMAGNTEAFF
TRBV28	TRBJ2-7	NA	TRBD1	TGTGCCAGCAGTTTGCCAGACAGGGGAGGCTCCTACGAGCAGTACTTC	CASSLPDRGGSYEQYF